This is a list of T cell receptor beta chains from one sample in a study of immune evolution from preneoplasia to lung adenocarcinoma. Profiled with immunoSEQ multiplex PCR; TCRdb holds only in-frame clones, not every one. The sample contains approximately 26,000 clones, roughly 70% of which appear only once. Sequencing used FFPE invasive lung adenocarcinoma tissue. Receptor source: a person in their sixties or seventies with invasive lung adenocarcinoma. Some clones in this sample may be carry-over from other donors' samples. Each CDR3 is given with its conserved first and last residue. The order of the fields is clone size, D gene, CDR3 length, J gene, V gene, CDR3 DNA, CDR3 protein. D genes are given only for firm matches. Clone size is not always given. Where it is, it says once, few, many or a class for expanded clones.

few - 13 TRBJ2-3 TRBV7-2 TGTGCCAGCAGCTTAGGCTCGCCAGATACGCAGTATTTT CASSLGSPDTQYF
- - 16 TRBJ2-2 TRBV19 TGTGCCAGTAGTATCTTAACAGGGAAGAACACCGGGGAGCTGTTTTTT CASSILTGKNTGELFF
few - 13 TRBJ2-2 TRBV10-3 TGTGCCATCAGTAGCGACAACACCGGGGAGCTGTTTTTT CAISSDNTGELFF
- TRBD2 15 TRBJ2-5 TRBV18 TGTGCCAGCTCACCACCCAATAGCGGGGAAGAGACCCAGTACTTC CASSPPNSGEETQYF
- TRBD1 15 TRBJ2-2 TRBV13 TGTGCCAGCAGCAAACCGGGACAGCCCACCGGGGAGCTGTTTTTT CASSKPGQPTGELFF
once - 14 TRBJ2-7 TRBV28 TGTGCCACCGGCTTGTTGGATCTGGGGGACGAGCAGTACTTC CATGLLDLGDEQYF
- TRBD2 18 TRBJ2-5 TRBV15 TGTGCCACCAGCACCCCCGGGACTAGCGGGAGATGGCGGGAGACCCAGTACTTC CATSTPGTSGRWRETQYF
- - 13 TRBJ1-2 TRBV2 TGTGCCAGCAATCAGTTTCGGACAGACGTTTACGCCTTC CASNQFRTDVYAF
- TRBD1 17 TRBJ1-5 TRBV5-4 TGTGCCAGCAGCTTGGCCTCAGGGGGCGCGAGCAATCAGCCCCAGCATTTT CASSLASGGASNQPQHF
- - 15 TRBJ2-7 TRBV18 TGTGCCAGCTCACCCCCCGCCCCAAAGCCCTACGAGCAGTACTTC CASSPPAPKPYEQYF
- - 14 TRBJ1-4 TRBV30 TGTGCCTGGAACCGGGGAACCAATAATGAAAAACTGTTTTTT CAWNRGTNNEKLFF
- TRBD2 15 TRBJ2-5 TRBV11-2 TGTGCCAGCACCCAACTAGCGGGGATACAAGAGACCCAGTACTTC CASTQLAGIQETQYF
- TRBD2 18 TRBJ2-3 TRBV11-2 TGTGCCAGCAGCTTTGGGACTAGCGGGATGGCAGGGGGAGATACGCAGTATTTT CASSFGTSGMAGGDTQYF
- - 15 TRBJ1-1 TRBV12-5 TGTGCTAGTGGTTTGCCCCTCAGGGGAGGTACTGAAGCTTTCTTT CASGLPLRGGTEAFF
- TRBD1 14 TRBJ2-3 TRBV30 TGTGCCTGGAGCCCCGGGACAGTCACAGATACGCAGTATTTT CAWSPGTVTDTQYF
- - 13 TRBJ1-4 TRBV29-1 TGCAGCGTGGTAACAGGGTTACGGGAAAAACTGTTTTTT CSVVTGLREKLFF
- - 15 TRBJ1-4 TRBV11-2 TGTGCCAGATATCATGACAGCTTAGTTAATGAAAAACTGTTTTTT CARYHDSLVNEKLFF
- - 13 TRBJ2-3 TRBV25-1 TGTGCCAGCAGTGAAGCGCCTAGCCCTACGCAGTATTTT CASSEAPSPTQYF
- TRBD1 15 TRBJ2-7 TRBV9 TGTGCCAGCAGCGTAGGGGGGACAGGGGACTACGAGCAGTACTTC CASSVGGTGDYEQYF
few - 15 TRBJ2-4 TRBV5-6 TGTGCCAGCAGCACCCCCTCCCAGAGGAAGGCCATTCAGTACTTC CASSTPSQRKAIQYF
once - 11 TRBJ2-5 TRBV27 TGTGCCAGCAGTCACGGGAAGACCCAGTACTTC CASSHGKTQYF
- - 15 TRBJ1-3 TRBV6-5 TGTGCCAGCAGACGCGACCTTAGCTCTGGAAACACCATATATTTT CASRRDLSSGNTIYF
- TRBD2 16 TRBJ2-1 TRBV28 TGTGCCAGCAGTCCCCCTGGCGGGAGGGCCAACAATGAGCAGTTCTTC CASSPPGGRANNEQFF
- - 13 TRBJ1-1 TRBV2 TGTGCCAGCAGTGGGGACTCGAACACTGAAGCTTTCTTT CASSGDSNTEAFF
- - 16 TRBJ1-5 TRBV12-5 TGTGCTAGTGGTTTCGACGGTTGGCACGACAATCAGCCCCAGCATTTT CASGFDGWHDNQPQHF
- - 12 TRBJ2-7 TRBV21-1 TGTGCCAGCAGCAGAGGGGACTACGAGCAGTACTTC CASSRGDYEQYF
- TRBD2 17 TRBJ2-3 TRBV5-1 TGCGCCAGCAGCTATGGGACTAGCGGGATCAGGGCAGATACGCAGTATTTT CASSYGTSGIRADTQYF
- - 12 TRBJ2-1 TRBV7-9 TGTGCCAGCAGCGCGCGGAACAATGAGCAGTTCTTC CASSARNNEQFF
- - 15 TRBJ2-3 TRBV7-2 TGTGCCAGCAGCTTCGCGGTGGGAAGCCCAGATACGCAGTATTTT CASSFAVGSPDTQYF
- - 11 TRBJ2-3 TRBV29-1 TGCAGCGCCCTCTGGGGAGGTACGCAGTATTTT CSALWGGTQYF